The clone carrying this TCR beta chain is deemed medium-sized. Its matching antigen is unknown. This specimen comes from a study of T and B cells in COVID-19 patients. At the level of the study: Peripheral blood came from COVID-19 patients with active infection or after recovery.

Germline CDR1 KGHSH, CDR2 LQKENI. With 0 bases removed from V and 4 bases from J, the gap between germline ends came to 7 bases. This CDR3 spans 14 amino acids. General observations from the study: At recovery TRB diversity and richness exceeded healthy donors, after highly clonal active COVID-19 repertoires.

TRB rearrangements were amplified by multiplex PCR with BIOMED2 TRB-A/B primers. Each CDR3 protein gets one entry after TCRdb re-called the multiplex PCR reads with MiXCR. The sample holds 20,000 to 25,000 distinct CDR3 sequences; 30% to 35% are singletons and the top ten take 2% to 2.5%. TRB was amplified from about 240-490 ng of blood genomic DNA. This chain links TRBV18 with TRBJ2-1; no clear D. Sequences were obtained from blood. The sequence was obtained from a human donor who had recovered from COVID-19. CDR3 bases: TGTGCCAGCTCACCACCCACAAGTTACAATGAGCAGTTCTTC. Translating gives CASSPPTSYNEQFF.